Below, 32 T cell receptor beta chains from the same sample are listed, as sequenced in a study of shared clonotypes between healthy human individuals. Generated by immunoSEQ multiplex PCR, the TCRdb table keeps only in-frame clones and is missing some. The sample includes 760,000 or so clones, 90% to 97% seen only once; the top ten take 0.2% to 0.25%. Terminally differentiated effector memory CD45RA+ cells were excluded by CCR7 positive selection of CD45RO-negative cells. Sequencing was performed on naive CD8+ T cells sorted from blood. These receptors all come from a man younger than 45 in good health.

The V and J genes are TRBV27 and TRBJ2-3, with TRBD2 matching 12 bases. The CDR3 length is 17 residues. Trimming cost V 5 bases and J 1 base; bases outside gene matches: 7. From germline, CDR1 is MNHEY and CDR2 SMNVEV (reference sequence). The CDR3 DNA sequence: TGTGCCAGCAGTCTTTGGACTAGCGGGGCGGGCACAGATACGCAGTATTTT. It codes for CASSLWTSGAGTDTQYF.

The rearrangement uses TRBV28 and TRBJ1-4; TRBD1 matches at 7 bases. This CDR3 contains 15 residues. J lost 4 bases, V lost 6 bases, and 8 bases had no gene match. CDR1 is MDHEN and CDR2 is SYDVKM in the germline V gene. CDR3: CASSLGTANNEKLFF. CDR3 nucleotide sequence: TGTGCCAGCAGCCTGGGGACAGCTAATAATGAAAAACTGTTTTTT.

This chain joins TRBV6-7 and TRBJ2-7, with a possible D match to TRBD1 (7 bases). TRBV6-7 is designated an ORF whose function remains uncertain. The V gene lost 6 bases and the J gene lost 6 bases, with 12 bases spanning the gap. This CDR3 region has 12 residues. CDR3: CASRSGGFEQYF. The CDR3 region has the DNA TGTGCCAGCAGATCAGGGGGGTTCGAGCAGTACTTC.

This rearrangement joins TRBV5-1 to TRBJ2-1, with 13 bases that match TRBD2. After removal of 2 bases from V and 1 base from J, the junction contained 12 bases not matched to a gene. Per the germline V gene, CDR1 is SGHRS and CDR2 is YFSETQ. The CDR3 spans 20 residues. The CDR3 sequence: CASSFGLAGVHSGSYNEQFF. The CDR3 nucleotides are TGCGCCAGCAGCTTCGGACTAGCGGGAGTTCATTCAGGATCCTACAATGAGCAGTTCTTC.

The sample holds one count of this clone. This rearrangement joins TRBV11-2 to TRBJ2-1, with 7 bases identical to TRBD2. The V segment lost 5 bases and the J segment 1 base; nucleotides outside the gene matches: 14. The germline V gene encodes CDR1 SGHAT and CDR2 FQNNGV. This CDR3 is built from 18 residues. Written as DNA, the CDR3 is TGTGCCAGCAGCATACGGGATTTAGCGGGCAGTTCCTACAATGAGCAGTTCTTC. Protein sequence: CASSIRDLAGSSYNEQFF.

This chain connects TRBV7-2 to TRBJ2-1; TRBD1 might be the D (5 bases). V was clipped by 3 bases and J by 5 bases, with 11 bases between them. The CDR3 contains 14 residues. Germline CDR1 reads SGHTA; CDR2 reads FQGNSA. The CDR3 DNA is TGTGCCAGCAGCTTTCCAGGGCCGAACAATGAGCAGTTCTTC. Its protein is CASSFPGPNNEQFF.

This clone was seen a single time. The chain combines TRBV27 with TRBJ2-1; no definite D call. The CDR3 spans 15 residues. Trimming removed 3 bases at V and 6 bases at J, with 15 bases between. Germline V CDR1 and CDR2: MNHEY, SMNVEV (reference sequence). The CDR3 DNA reads as TGTGCCAGCAGTTTTGGGTCACAATGGTCCAATGAGCAGTTCTTC. This sequence encodes CASSFGSQWSNEQFF.

The rearrangement links TRBV19 to TRBJ2-3; D remains unclear. There are 14 residues in the CDR3. The V and J ends lost 4 bases and 2 bases respectively, with 10 bases between them. Germline V gene data show CDR1 as LNHDA and CDR2 as SQIVND (reference sequence). The CDR3 spells CASSSRLNTDTQYF. The CDR3 nucleotides are TGTGCCAGTAGTAGTAGGCTGAACACAGATACGCAGTATTTT.

The CDR3 spells CASSDEAGAGLLYYGYTF. The DNA of the CDR3 is TGTGCCAGCAGCGATGAAGCAGGGGCTGGGTTATTATACTATGGCTACACCTTC. The V call is TRBV7-2, the J call TRBJ1-2; a possible D gene is TRBD1 (6 bases). Germline V gene data show CDR1 as SGHTA and CDR2 as FQGNSA. The V end was cut by 5 bases, the J end by 3 bases, with 25 bases between. CDR3 size: 18 residues.

V is TRBV6-1 and J is TRBJ2-5, with D possibly being TRBD1 (6 bases). The CDR3 loop spans 14 amino acids. The germline V gene has CDR1 MNHNS and CDR2 SASEGT. V gave up 8 bases and J gave up 2 bases, with 15 bases separating them. In DNA, the CDR3 is TGTGCCAGCTCACGACGGACAGAGCAAGAGACCCAGTACTTC. As protein: CASSRRTEQETQYF.

The genes are TRBV2 and TRBJ2-2, with D perhaps TRBD1 (6 bases). The CDR3 consists of 13 residues. CDR1 SNHLY and CDR2 FYNNEI come from the germline V gene. CDR3 in amino acids: CAHNRENTGELFF. CDR3 nucleotide sequence: TGTGCTCACAACAGGGAGAACACCGGGGAGCTGTTTTTT.

V usage is TRBV9 and J usage is TRBJ2-1; D might be TRBD1 (5 bases). In germline, CDR1 is SGDLS, CDR2 YYNGEE. CDR3 length: 15 amino acids. Between the trimmed V and J ends, which lost 4 bases and 0 bases, there was a span of 11 bases. Here the CDR3 reads CASSPLDTSYNEQFF. The CDR3 nucleotides are TGTGCCAGCAGCCCCCTGGACACCTCCTACAATGAGCAGTTCTTC. Together with reference TRBV9 and TRBJ2-1, the CDR3 gives the full variable domain: DSGVTQTPKHLITATGQRVTLRCSPRSGDLSVYWYQQSLDQGLQFLIQYYNGEERAKGNILERFSAQQFPDLHSELNLSSLELGDSALYFCASSPLDTSYNEQFFGPGTRLTVL.

This chain joins TRBV18 and TRBJ2-7, with 9 bases identical to TRBD1. CDR3 length: 14 amino acids. The J segment lost 5 bases and the V segment lost 4 bases, leaving 6 bases of the junction unmatched. Germline V lookup: CDR1 KGHSH, CDR2 LQKENI. The DNA for the CDR3 is TGTGCCAGCTCACTCCCCGGACAGGGGAACGAGCAGTACTTC. It yields the protein CASSLPGQGNEQYF.

V and J are TRBV28 and TRBJ2-1; no clear D gene. The CDR3 is made up of 13 amino acids. Trimming took off 4 bases at V and 8 bases at J, with 12 bases between the two ends. Germline CDR1 and CDR2: MDHEN and SYDVKM. In nucleotides, the CDR3 is TGTGCCAGCAGTTCCTCCTTTCGGGATGAGCAGTTCTTC. Its protein is CASSSSFRDEQFF.

A remark on this clone: Without the conserved terminal phenylalanine or tryptophan, this CDR3 likely stems from a read error. Because the CDR3's place on the DNA is in doubt, the DNA is left out and the CDR3 is given as listed by TCRdb. V and J are TRBV2 and TRBJ2-7; the table's D call TRBD1 went unverified against the DNA. The CDR3 numbers 10 amino acids, ends counted. Germline V lookup: CDR1 SNHLY, CDR2 FYNNEI. This CDR3 reads CASSGAMGKL.

J is TRBJ1-1 and V is TRBV11-2; D gene ambiguous. The ends were cut back, 5 bases at V and 8 bases at J, with 15 bases in the middle. Looked up from germline, CDR1 is SGHAT and CDR2 is FQNNGV. The CDR3 is made up of 13 amino acids. Here the CDR3 reads CASSPVRGLEAFF. In DNA, the CDR3 is TGTGCCAGCAGCCCCGTACGTGGCCTGGAAGCTTTCTTT.

The rearrangement uses TRBV27 and TRBJ2-1; 7 bases line up with TRBD2. The V gene end was trimmed by 2 bases and the J gene end by 7 bases; junction bases not matched to a gene: 11. The germline CDR1 and CDR2 sequences are MNHEY and SMNVEV (reference sequence). The CDR3 totals 16 residues. This CDR3 is CASSLHRLAGENEQFF. CDR3 coding DNA: TGTGCCAGCAGTTTACATCGACTAGCTGGAGAAAATGAGCAGTTCTTC.

The V and J genes are TRBV27 and TRBJ2-1; the D gene could be TRBD1 or TRBD2 (5 bases each). Germline-derived CDR1 and CDR2 are MNHEY and SMNVEV (reference sequence). The CDR3 totals 13 residues. The V and J ends lost 5 bases and 6 bases respectively, with 11 bases between them. The CDR3: CASSRRERNEQFF. In DNA, the CDR3 is TGTGCCAGCAGTCGCAGGGAGCGCAATGAGCAGTTCTTC.

The rearrangement uses TRBV21-1 and TRBJ2-7; the D call in the table, TRBD2, was not verified against the DNA. TRBV21-1 is an annotated pseudogene. This CDR3 is built from 14 residues. CDR3 loop: CASSKGAPNFEQYF. For the CDR3, the DNA is TGTGCCAGCAGCAAAGGAGCTCCCAACTTTGAGCAGTACTTC.

CDR3 amino acids: CATSSGFLAGPSYNEQFF. DNA for the CDR3: TGTGCCACCAGCAGCGGTTTTCTAGCGGGACCCTCCTACAATGAGCAGTTCTTC. The V and J genes are TRBV15 and TRBJ2-1; 9 bases line up with TRBD2. The germline gives CDR1 LNHNV, CDR2 YYDKDF (reference sequence). J gave up 0 bases and V 3 bases, and 9 bases lay outside the gene matches. This CDR3 spans 18 amino acids.

The gene calls are TRBV29-1 and TRBJ2-1, with 9 bases aligning to TRBD2. The CDR3 consists of 19 residues. Germline assignment: CDR1 SQVTM and CDR2 ANQGSEA. The ends lost 2 bases at V and 0 bases at J; junction bases unmatched: 14. DNA for the CDR3: TGCAGCGTTGAAAAGGCTAGCGGGGACCCCTCGAGCTCCTACAATGAGCAGTTCTTC. It translates to CSVEKASGDPSSSYNEQFF.

The CDR3 loop is CASSPQDGQGVREQYF. For the CDR3, the DNA is TGTGCCAGCAGCCCACAGGACGGACAGGGAGTACGGGAGCAGTACTTC. This chain links TRBV9 with TRBJ2-7; 8 bases are shared with TRBD1. V was clipped by 4 bases and J by 7 bases; unmatched bases: 16. Germline V CDR1 and CDR2: SGDLS, YYNGEE. The CDR3 is made up of 16 amino acids.

This clone was seen just once. The rearrangement joins TRBV5-4 to TRBJ2-1, with 8 nucleotides matching TRBD1. Germline trimming cut 9 bases from V and 7 bases from J; bases unmatched to any gene: 3. Per the germline V gene, CDR1 is SGHNT and CDR2 is YYREEE (reference sequence). The CDR3 sequence is 11 residues long. CDR3 coding DNA: TGTGCCATCAGGGGGCTGAATGAGCAGTTCTTC. The encoded protein is CAIRGLNEQFF.

Regarding this clone: Other DNA sequences of this sample code for an identical CDR3. The CDR3 is CASSLRNTGELFF. CDR3 sequence (DNA): TGTGCCAGCAGCTTGAGGAACACCGGGGAGCTGTTTTTT. The chain is built from TRBV5-4 and TRBJ2-2; D ambiguous. Germline CDR1 and CDR2: SGHNT and YYREEE (reference sequence). This CDR3 spans 13 amino acids. V lost 1 base and J 1 base, leaving 2 bases between the germline ends.

The chain recombines TRBV5-6 with TRBJ2-7; 9 nucleotides agree with TRBD1. The CDR3 consists of 15 residues. V dropped 4 bases and J dropped 5; count of bases not matched to a gene: 10. From germline, CDR1 is SGHDT and CDR2 YYEEEE. The CDR3 DNA follows: TGTGCCAGCAGCGGATCCGGGACAGGGAAGCACGAGCAGTACTTC. Translated: CASSGSGTGKHEQYF.

This clone was observed once. The chain carries TRBV7-2 and TRBJ2-5, with TRBD2 as a possible D gene (6 bases). Germline V CDR1 and CDR2: SGHTA, FQGNSA. This CDR3 is built from 15 residues. Trimming removed 4 bases at V and 5 bases at J, with 17 bases between. The CDR3: CASSSMDYLGETQYF. The DNA for the CDR3 is TGTGCCAGCAGCTCGATGGACTACCTCGGGGAGACCCAGTACTTC.

This sequence joins TRBV14 and TRBJ1-4; D is unresolved. The CDR3 totals 17 residues. Deletions cut 0 bases from V and 4 bases from J, with 15 bases between. Germline-derived CDR1 and CDR2 are SGHDN and FVKESK. The DNA for the CDR3 is TGTGCCAGCAGCCAAGATTTAGCAGGAGCCCTTAATGAAAAACTGTTTTTT. It specifies CASSQDLAGALNEKLFF. Looking up the rest from reference TRBV14 and TRBJ1-4 gives the full variable domain: EAGVTQFPSHSVIEKGQTVTLRCDPISGHDNLYWYRRVMGKEIKFLLHFVKESKQDESGMPNNRFLAERTGGTYSTLKVQPAELEDSGVYFCASSQDLAGALNEKLFFGSGTQLSVL.

The chain joins TRBV29-1 to TRBJ2-1, with a tentative D call TRBD2 (5 bases). The V gene's germline CDR1 is SQVTM and CDR2 ANQGSEA. CDR3 length: 15 amino acids. V was shortened by 3 bases and J by 3 bases, with 15 bases between the two germline ends. The CDR3 spells CSVDSRVDYYNEQFF. The CDR3 DNA is TGCAGCGTTGATTCAAGGGTTGACTACTACAATGAGCAGTTCTTC.

The chain recombines TRBV15 with TRBJ2-7, with D perhaps matching TRBD2 (6 bases). The germline V and J ends were trimmed by 0 bases and 3 bases, with 12 bases remaining between them. The CDR3 runs 15 residues. Germline V gene lookup returns CDR1 LNHNV and CDR2 YYDKDF (reference sequence). CDR3 in DNA: TGTGCCACCAGCAGAGAGAGGGGAGGCTACTACGAGCAGTACTTC. It translates to CATSRERGGYYEQYF.

The chain has TRBV28 and TRBJ1-1, with D unresolved. The CDR3 totals 16 residues. CDR1 is MDHEN, CDR2 SYDVKM, per germline. V gave up 6 bases and J gave up 3 bases, with 20 bases separating them. In nucleotides, the CDR3 is TGTGCCAGCAGCCCGTCACGAGGGTTTCGGGACACTGAAGCTTTCTTT. It codes for CASSPSRGFRDTEAFF.

The genes are TRBV7-6 and TRBJ2-7; D remains ambiguous. The germline V gene encodes CDR1 SGHVS and CDR2 FNYEAQ. The CDR3 totals 14 residues. Trimming stripped 7 bases from V and 3 bases from J, with 16 bases between. The CDR3 region has the DNA TGTGCCAGCACCCCCCCCAGTGGAAACTACGAGCAGTACTTC. Its translation: CASTPPSGNYEQYF.

DNA for the CDR3: TGTGCCAGCAGCTTAGGACAGGGGTTCGTAGGAGAAAAACTGTTTTTT. This codes for CASSLGQGFVGEKLFF. The chain joins TRBV7-2 to TRBJ1-4; 8 bases align to TRBD1. The CDR3 covers 16 residues. CDR1 SGHTA and CDR2 FQGNSA come from the germline V gene. V lost 1 base to trimming and J lost 8 bases; unmatched junction nucleotides: 9.